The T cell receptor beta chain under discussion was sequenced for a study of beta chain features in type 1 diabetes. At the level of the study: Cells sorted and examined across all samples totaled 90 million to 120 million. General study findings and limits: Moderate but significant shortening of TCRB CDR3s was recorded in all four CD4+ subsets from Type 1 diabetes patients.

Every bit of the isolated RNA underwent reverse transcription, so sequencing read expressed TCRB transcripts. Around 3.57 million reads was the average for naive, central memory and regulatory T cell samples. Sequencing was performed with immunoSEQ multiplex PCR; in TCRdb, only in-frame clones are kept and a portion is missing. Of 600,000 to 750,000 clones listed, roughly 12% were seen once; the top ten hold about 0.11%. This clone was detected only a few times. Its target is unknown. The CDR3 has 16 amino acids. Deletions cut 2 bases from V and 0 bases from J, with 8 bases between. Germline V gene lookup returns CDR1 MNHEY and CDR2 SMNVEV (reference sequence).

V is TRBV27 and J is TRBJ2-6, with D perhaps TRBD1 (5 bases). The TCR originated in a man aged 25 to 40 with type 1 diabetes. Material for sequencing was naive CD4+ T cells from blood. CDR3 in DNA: TGTGCCAGCAGTTTAAAGGGGATCTCTGGGGCCAACGTCCTGACTTTC. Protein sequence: CASSLKGISGANVLTF.